This T cell receptor (beta chain) emerged from a study of blood T cell repertoires in COVID-19 (TCRdb year 2020). Broadly, across the study: The collaborator samples originated in the United States, Italy and Spain and spanned the acute and convalescent phases of COVID-19. Subjects who had been exposed to COVID-19, were actively infected with it, or had recovered from it provided the deeply sampled blood TCRbeta repertoires that made up the dataset. The repertoires were released in a freely available public database meant as a resource for research on the immune response to SARS-CoV-2. Sample metadata almost always included a de-identified subject ID, COVID-19 status, age in years and sex. The prospective study material was composed of cDNA or gDNA derived from T cells, B-cell-depleted T cells, or PBMCs. HLA class I and class II types, where available, came from metadata supplied by the sample provider rather than from assay-based typing. Samples came from the ongoing ImmuneRACE study (first 160 participants) plus 1,254 subjects from 6 global collaborators. What the authors observed across the whole study: The quantity of clinical and demographic metadata differed by source and by participant and was supplied without curation.

The collaborating institutions used their own protocols to collect whole blood in K2EDTA tubes. Collaborator samples were shipped for TCRbeta analysis as frozen whole blood, isolated PBMCs, or DNA extracted from either sample type. The germline V gene yields MNHEY for CDR1 and SVGAGI for CDR2. Taken from cysteine to phenylalanine, the CDR3 has 13 residues. CDR3 DNA is the only sequence kept; it has 39 bases, read in frame from the first base. Clipping removes 6 bases from V and 2 bases from J, with 2 as the unmatched junction base count. To note about this clone: Its antigen is unknown. The record has no base qualities; no much larger clone is one base away.

TCRbeta CDR3 regions were amplified from genomic DNA by means of the immunoSEQ Assay, a bias-controlled multiplex PCR. From the authors' description of their analysis: The number of nucleated cells in each sample was estimated by amplification of reference gene primers within the assay. To quantify the absolute abundance of each unique TCRbeta CDR3 rearrangement, sequence reads were collapsed and filtered. For each sample, productive Simpson clonality was calculated as the square root of Simpson's diversity index over productive rearrangements. TCRdb carries this immuneACCESS record with in-frame sequences only. Its versions omit some clonotypes, under half of them owing to an unresolved V gene in the studies checked, with the rest unexplained. That table is the source of V, J and clone size, and D and trimming were worked out from the DNA. The sample table lists about 47,000 clones, approximately 84% of them with a count of one. The ten largest clones take up 2.5% to 3% of the sample.

The chain couples TRBV6-5 to TRBJ2-7, with TRBD1 matching 9 junction bases. The clonotype originates from a man aged 45-65 years with acute or convalescent COVID-19. The sample comprised peripheral blood. CDR3 sequence: CASSRTGAYEQYF. The nucleotide sequence is given as TGTGCCAGCAGCCGGACAGGGGCCTACGAGCAGTACTTC.